This T cell receptor beta chain was sequenced in a study of early T cells in non-severe SARS-CoV-2 infection. Study as a whole: The authors sequenced bulk RNA from unsorted whole blood, leaving chains unpaired.

Germline V gene data show CDR1 as LNHDA and CDR2 as SQIVND (reference sequence). The length of the CDR3 is 21 residues. Trimming at V came to 6 bases and at J to 0 bases, leaving 20 bases not matched to a gene. One entry per CDR3 protein, called by TCRdb with MiXCR from the 5' RACE reads. Of about 70,000 distinct CDR3 sequences listed, more than 3.5% are singletons. V and J are TRBV19 and TRBJ1-6; the match to TRBD1 covers 7 bases. This TCR came from an adult who was a healthcare worker with PCR-confirmed SARS-CoV-2 infection or an uninfected control (not recorded which). The donor label of this sample is uncertain. Material: whole blood, obtained at baseline. DNA of the CDR3: TGTGCCAGTAGCAAGCGAGCGACAGGGATTATCTCAAGCTCCTATAATTCACCCCTCCACTTT. Its translation: CASSKRATGIISSSYNSPLHF.